Here is one TCR beta chain with its context. Its antigen is unidentified. This record belongs to a study of CD8 T cells in ankylosing spondylitis. Study observations and caveats: A motif in TCR beta, a set of roughly 8 highly homologous variants, appeared characteristic of ankylosing spondylitis blood.

The junction had 6 bases not matched to a gene; V was cut back by 5 bases and J by 4 bases. The CDR3 spans 16 residues. Via MiXCR, TCRdb re-called the 5' RACE reads, giving one row per CDR3 protein. The sample includes about 450,000 distinct CDR3 sequences, around 26% of them seen just once. The sequence derives from a male donor with ankylosing spondylitis. The chain employs TRBV12-3 or TRBV12-4 and TRBJ2-3; 13 bases align to TRBD2. Material for sequencing was blood, either unsorted or a sorted T cell fraction (not recorded which). The CDR3 reads CASSPGLAGAADTQYF. CDR3 sequence (DNA): TGTGCCAGCAGTCCCGGACTAGCGGGAGCGGCAGATACGCAGTATTTT.